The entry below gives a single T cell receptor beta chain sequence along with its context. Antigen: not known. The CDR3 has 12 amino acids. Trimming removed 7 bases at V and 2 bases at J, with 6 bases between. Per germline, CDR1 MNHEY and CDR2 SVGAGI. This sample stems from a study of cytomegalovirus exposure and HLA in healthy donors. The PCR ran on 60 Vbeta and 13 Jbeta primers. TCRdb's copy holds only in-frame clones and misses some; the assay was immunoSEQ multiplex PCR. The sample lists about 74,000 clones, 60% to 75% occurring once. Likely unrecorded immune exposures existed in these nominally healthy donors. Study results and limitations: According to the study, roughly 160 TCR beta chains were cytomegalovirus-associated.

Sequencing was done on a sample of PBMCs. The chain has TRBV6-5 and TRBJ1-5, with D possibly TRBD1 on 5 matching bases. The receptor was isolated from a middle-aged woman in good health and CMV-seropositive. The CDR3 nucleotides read TGTGCCAGCAAACAGGGCAATCAGCCCCAGCATTTT. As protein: CASKQGNQPQHF.